Below are 15 T cell receptor beta chains sequenced from a single sample in a study of neurological immune-mediated disorders. Time point: technical triplicate 2. MiXCR, applied by TCRdb to the 5' RACE reads, yields one record per CDR3 protein. Of tens of thousands of distinct CDR3 sequences in the sample, about 24% were seen once. The sequencing input was PBMCs. Receptor source: a man in his fifties or sixties with HTLV-1-associated myelopathy (HAM/TSP).

Many counts were recorded for this clonotype. The chain links TRBV27 to TRBJ2-5; D may be TRBD1 (6 bases). CDR1 MNHEY and CDR2 SMNVEV come from the germline V gene (reference sequence). CDR3 length: 13 residues. Trimming stripped 6 bases from V and 5 bases from J, with 13 bases between. This CDR3 reads CASSLGHGETQYF. Here the CDR3 DNA reads TGTGCCAGCAGCCTGGGACATGGGGAGACCCAGTACTTC.

This clonotype was recorded at least ten times. As DNA, the CDR3 is TGTGCCAGTGGACAGGGGACAAGCAATCAGCCCCAGCATTTT. It encodes CASGQGTSNQPQHF. The chain links TRBV12-3 or TRBV12-4 to TRBJ1-5; TRBD1 agrees at 9 bases. The CDR3 covers 14 residues. The V gene end was trimmed by 9 bases and the J gene end by 1 base; junction bases not matched to a gene: 4.

This clonotype was observed at least ten times. This rearrangement joins TRBV5-5 to TRBJ2-7; 10 nucleotides agree with TRBD1. Germline assignment: CDR1 SGHKS and CDR2 YYEKEE (reference sequence). The CDR3 has 15 amino acids. J gave up 4 bases and V 5 bases, and 9 bases lay outside the gene matches. The CDR3 sequence: CASSSGQGTDYEQYF. The CDR3 DNA is TGTGCCAGCAGTTCGGGACAGGGGACTGATTACGAGCAGTACTTC.

The chain employs TRBV7-2 and TRBJ2-1; maybe TRBD2 (6 bases). Trimming took off 5 bases at V and 0 bases at J, with 14 bases between the two ends. The CDR3 length is 16 residues. Germline CDR1 is SGHTA and CDR2 is FQGNSA. This CDR3 is CASSRDSGSSYNEQFF. CDR3 DNA sequence: TGTGCCAGCAGCCGAGATAGCGGAAGCTCCTACAATGAGCAGTTCTTC.

A note on this clonotype: Sequence at one end of the junction differs from germline and may be a read error. The chain is built from TRBV5-1 and TRBJ2-5; a weak D match, TRBD1 (6 bases). Germline V gives CDR1 SGHRS, CDR2 YFSETQ. The CDR3 runs 14 residues. CDR3 protein: CASSYRQVGETQYF. For the CDR3, the DNA is TGCGCCAGTAGCTACCGACAGGTAGGGGAGACCCAGTACTTC.

In this sample, this clonotype is medium-sized. The chain employs TRBV7-9 and TRBJ2-7; 10 nucleotides match TRBD1. Losses at the gene ends were 5 bases for V and 3 bases for J; bases not matched to a gene: 4. CDR3 length: 14 amino acids. Per the germline V gene, CDR1 is SEHNR and CDR2 is FQNEAQ (reference sequence). This CDR3 is CASSPGQGVYEQYF. The CDR3 DNA is TGTGCCAGCAGCCCAGGACAGGGGGTCTACGAGCAGTACTTC. The entire variable domain, with the rest obtained from reference TRBV7-9 and TRBJ2-7, is as follows: DTGVSQNPRHKITKRGQNVTFRCDPISEHNRLYWYRQTLGQGPEFLTYFQNEAQLEKSRLLSDRFSAERPKGSFSTLEIQRTEQGDSAMYLCASSPGQGVYEQYFGPGTRLTVT.

This clonotype was counted at least ten times. This chain connects TRBV7-3 to TRBJ2-7, with TRBD1 matching over 7 bases. The V gene end was trimmed by 6 bases and the J gene end by 5 bases; junction bases not matched to a gene: 10. CDR3 length: 14 amino acids. The germline V gene encodes CDR1 SGHTA and CDR2 FQGTGA. This chain's CDR3 is CASSPDRDINEQYF. Here the CDR3 DNA reads TGTGCCAGCAGTCCCGACAGGGATATCAACGAGCAGTACTTC. Based on the CDR3 plus reference TRBV7-3 and TRBJ2-7, the full variable domain is GAGVSQTPSNKVTEKGKYVELRCDPISGHTALYWYRQSLGQGPEFLIYFQGTGAADDSGLPNDRFFAVRPEGSVSTLKIQRTERGDSAVYLCASSPDRDINEQYFGPGTRLTVT.

This clonotype has at least ten counts. The V and J genes are TRBV5-1 and TRBJ2-7, with a possible D match to TRBD2 (5 bases). CDR3 length: 16 amino acids. The ends were cut back, 1 base at V and 0 bases at J, with 14 bases in the middle. Germline values: CDR1 SGHRS, CDR2 YFSETQ. In DNA, the CDR3 is TGCGCCAGCAGCTTGAGCAGCGGAGGAAGCTCCTACGAGCAGTACTTC. Translating it yields CASSLSSGGSSYEQYF.

This clonotype was observed many times. The chain recombines TRBV3-1 with TRBJ2-5; D remains ambiguous. The CDR3 runs 11 residues. V was pared by 4 bases and J by 4 bases, with 4 bases between. CDR1 is LGHDT, CDR2 YNNKEL, per germline (reference sequence). CDR3 nucleotides: TGTGCCAGCAGCCCAGGAGAGACCCAGTACTTC. Its translation: CASSPGETQYF.

This clonotype was recorded a few times. The rearrangement uses TRBV29-1 and TRBJ2-1; D remains unclear. Germline CDR1 and CDR2: SQVTM and ANQGSEA. This CDR3 has 12 residues. Trimming cost V 2 bases and J 4 bases, with 6 bases left between them. As DNA, the CDR3 is TGCAGCGTTGAAAACTTGTACAATGAGCAGTTCTTC. Amino acids: CSVENLYNEQFF.

This clonotype was seen ten or more times. The V and J genes are TRBV5-1 and TRBJ2-1; 8 bases match TRBD2. From germline, CDR1 is SGHRS and CDR2 YFSETQ. This CDR3 contains 16 residues. V was clipped by 4 bases and J by 0 bases; unmatched bases: 6. CDR3 loop: CASSPGGPSSYNEQFF. In DNA, the CDR3 is TGCGCCAGCAGCCCGGGGGGGCCGAGCTCCTACAATGAGCAGTTCTTC.

This clonotype appeared many times. This sequence joins TRBV12-3 or TRBV12-4 and TRBJ1-1; D unresolved. The V gene lost 3 bases and the J gene lost 0 bases, with 2 bases spanning the gap. The CDR3 spans 12 residues. CDR3 nucleotides: TGTGCCAGCAGTTTGATGAACACTGAAGCTTTCTTT. Residues: CASSLMNTEAFF.

This clonotype was found many times. The chain combines TRBV5-1 with TRBJ2-7, with D possibly matching TRBD2 (6 bases). The CDR3 consists of 13 residues. V lost 4 bases and J lost 3, with 11 bases in between. Germline lookup yields CDR1 SGHRS and CDR2 YFSETQ. CDR3 amino acids: CASSETRDYEQYF. The CDR3 nucleotides are TGCGCCAGCAGCGAGACTAGGGACTACGAGCAGTACTTC.

This clonotype was counted many times. This chain joins TRBV6-5 and TRBJ2-1; TRBD2 matches at 13 bases. Germline V gene data show CDR1 as MNHEY and CDR2 as SVGAGI. This CDR3 spans 15 amino acids. V trimming: 6 bases; J trimming: 11 bases; junction bases outside the gene matches: 10. The CDR3 loop is CASSLGLAGVRKQFF. The CDR3, as DNA: TGTGCCAGCAGCCTAGGACTAGCGGGAGTTAGGAAGCAGTTCTTC.

The genes are TRBV5-1 and TRBJ1-3; the D gene is possibly TRBD1 (5 bases). V lost 1 base and J lost 3, with 14 bases in between. CDR3 size: 16 residues. Germline CDR1 is SGHRS and CDR2 is YFSETQ. CDR3 in amino acids: CASSLFDSDIGNTIYF. As DNA, the CDR3 is TGCGCCAGCAGCTTGTTCGACAGTGACATTGGAAACACCATATATTTT.